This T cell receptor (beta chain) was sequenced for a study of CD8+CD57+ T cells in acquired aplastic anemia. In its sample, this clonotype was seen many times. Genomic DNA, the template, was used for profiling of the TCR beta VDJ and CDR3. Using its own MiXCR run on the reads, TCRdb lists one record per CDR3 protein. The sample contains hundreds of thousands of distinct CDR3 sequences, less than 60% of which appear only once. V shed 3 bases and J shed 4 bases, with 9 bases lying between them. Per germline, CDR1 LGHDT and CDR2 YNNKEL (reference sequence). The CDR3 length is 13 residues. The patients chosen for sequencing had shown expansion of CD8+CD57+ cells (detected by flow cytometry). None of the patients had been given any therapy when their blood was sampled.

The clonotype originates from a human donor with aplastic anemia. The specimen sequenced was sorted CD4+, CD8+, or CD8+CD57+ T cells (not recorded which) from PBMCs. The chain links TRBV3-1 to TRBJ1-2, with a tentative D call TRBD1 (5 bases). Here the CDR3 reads CASSQGTTYGYTF. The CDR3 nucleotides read TGTGCCAGCAGCCAGGGGACGACCTATGGCTACACCTTC.